This T cell receptor beta chain was identified during a study of post-analysis software for immune sequencing data. Whole-study context: There were relapsing-remitting, secondary progressive and progressive-relapsing multiple sclerosis among the disease courses included. The study, taken as a whole, reports: Patients showed TRBV5-6, TRBV5-1 and TRBV20-1 among roughly 5 TRBV segments more frequent than in controls.

The library was made from cDNA and included unique molecular identifiers. Each batch of about 1 to 11 million T cells produced hundreds of thousands of cDNA molecules. One entry per CDR3 protein results from TCRdb running MiXCR on the PCR reads. The sample carries about 200,000 distinct CDR3 sequences, about 30% recorded once. In this sample, this clonotype turned up many times. Its antigen is still unknown. CDR1 and CDR2 (germline): SGHRS, YFSETQ. This CDR3 contains 17 residues. With V trimmed by 4 bases and J by 7 bases, 17 bases remained unmatched. The clonotype was recovered from a girl aged 2-17 years with multiple sclerosis. V gene TRBV5-1 combines with J gene TRBJ2-1, with 7 bases that match TRBD2. The source material was blood. The DNA for the CDR3 is TGCGCCAGCAGCCAATCGGGGGGTGGGAGTAAAGTAAATGAGCAGTTCTTC. This translates into CASSQSGGGSKVNEQFF.